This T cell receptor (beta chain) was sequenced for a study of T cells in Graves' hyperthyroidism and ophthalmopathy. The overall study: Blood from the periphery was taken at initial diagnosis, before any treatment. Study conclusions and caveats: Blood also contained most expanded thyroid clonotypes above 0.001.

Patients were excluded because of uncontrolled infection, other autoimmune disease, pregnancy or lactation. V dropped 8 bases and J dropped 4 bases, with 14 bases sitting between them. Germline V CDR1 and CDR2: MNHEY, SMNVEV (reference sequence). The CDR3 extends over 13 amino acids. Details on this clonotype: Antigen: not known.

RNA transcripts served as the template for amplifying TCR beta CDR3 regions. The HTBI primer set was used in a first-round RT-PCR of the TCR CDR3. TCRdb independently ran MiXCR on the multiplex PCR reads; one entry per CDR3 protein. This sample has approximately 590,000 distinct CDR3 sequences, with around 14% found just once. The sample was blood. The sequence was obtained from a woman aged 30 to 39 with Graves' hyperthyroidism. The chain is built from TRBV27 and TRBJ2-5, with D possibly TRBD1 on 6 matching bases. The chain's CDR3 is CASRGQNRETQYF. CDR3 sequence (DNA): TGTGCCAGCCGAGGACAGAATAGAGAGACCCAGTACTTC.